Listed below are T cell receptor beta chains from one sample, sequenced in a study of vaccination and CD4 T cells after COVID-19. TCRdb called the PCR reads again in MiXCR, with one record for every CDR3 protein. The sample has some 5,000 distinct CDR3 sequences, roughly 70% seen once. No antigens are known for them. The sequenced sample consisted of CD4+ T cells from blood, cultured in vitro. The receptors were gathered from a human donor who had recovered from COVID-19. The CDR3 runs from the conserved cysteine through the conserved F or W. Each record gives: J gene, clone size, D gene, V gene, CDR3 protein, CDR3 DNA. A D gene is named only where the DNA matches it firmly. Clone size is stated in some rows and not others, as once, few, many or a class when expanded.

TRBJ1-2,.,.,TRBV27,CASSPSWGVSERGGYTF,TGTGCCAGCAGTCCCTCTTGGGGTGTAAGTGAGAGGGGAGGCTACACCTTC
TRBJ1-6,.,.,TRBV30,CAWSVSRGGSPLHF,TGTGCCTGGAGTGTATCCAGGGGTGGTTCACCCCTCCACTTT
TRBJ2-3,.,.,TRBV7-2,CASSVTVGGTDTQYF,TGTGCCAGCAGCGTCACAGTGGGCGGGACAGATACGCAGTATTTT
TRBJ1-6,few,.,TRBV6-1,CASRTESSYNSPLHF,TGTGCCAGCAGGACCGAGAGCTCCTATAATTCACCCCTCCACTTT
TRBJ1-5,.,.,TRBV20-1,CSAGTQGYSNQPQHF,TGCAGTGCTGGGACTCAAGGGTATAGCAATCAGCCCCAGCATTTT
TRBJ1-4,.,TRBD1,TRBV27,CASGIGTAGEKLFF,TGTGCCAGCGGGATAGGGACAGCTGGTGAAAAACTGTTTTTT
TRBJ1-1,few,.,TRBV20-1,CSASRDSLNTEAFF,TGCAGTGCTAGCCGGGACTCTCTGAACACTGAAGCTTTCTTT
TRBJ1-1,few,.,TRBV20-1,CSARDRRGNTEAFF,TGCAGTGCTAGAGATCGCAGGGGCAACACTGAAGCTTTCTTT
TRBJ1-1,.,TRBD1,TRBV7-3,CASSGQGPGTEAFF,TGTGCCAGCAGCGGACAGGGACCGGGCACTGAAGCTTTCTTT
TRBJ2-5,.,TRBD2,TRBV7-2,CASSSGLAGGQETQYF,TGTGCCAGCAGCTCCGGACTAGCGGGGGGGCAAGAGACCCAGTACTTC
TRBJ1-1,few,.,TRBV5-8,CASSYEGGTMNTEAFF,TGTGCCAGCAGCTACGAGGGGGGAACTATGAACACTGAAGCTTTCTTT
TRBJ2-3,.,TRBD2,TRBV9,CASSVVGRGPGLAGGPDTQYF,TGTGCCAGCAGCGTAGTCGGGAGGGGGCCAGGACTAGCGGGGGGGCCAGATACGCAGTATTTT
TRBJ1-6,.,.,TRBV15,CATSRGNRDSPLHF,TGTGCCACCAGCAGAGGCAACAGGGATTCACCCCTCCACTTT
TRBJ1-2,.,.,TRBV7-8,CASSSTGAVGYTF,TGTGCCAGCAGCTCTACGGGGGCCGTTGGCTACACCTTC
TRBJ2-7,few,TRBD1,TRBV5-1,CASSSRQGASYEQYF,TGCGCCAGCAGCTCGCGACAGGGGGCATCCTACGAGCAGTACTTC
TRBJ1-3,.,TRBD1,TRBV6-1,CASSESGGYTIYF,TGTGCCAGCAGTGAATCAGGGGGCTACACCATATATTTT
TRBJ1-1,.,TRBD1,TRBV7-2,CASSFSRRQGYTEAFF,TGTGCCAGCAGCTTCTCTCGGCGACAGGGGTACACTGAAGCTTTCTTT
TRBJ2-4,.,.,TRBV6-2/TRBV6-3,CASSFGGQYKNIQYF,TGTGCCAGCAGTTTTGGGGGGCAATACAAAAACATTCAGTACTTC
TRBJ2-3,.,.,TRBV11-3,CASSFGGRTSTDTQYF,TGTGCCAGCAGCTTCGGTGGACGGACAAGCACAGATACGCAGTATTTT
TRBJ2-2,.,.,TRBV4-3,CASSQESGYTGELFF,TGCGCCAGCAGCCAAGAATCAGGGTACACCGGGGAGCTGTTTTTT
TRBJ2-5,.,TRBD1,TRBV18,CASSPSGQGSQETQYF,TGTGCCAGCTCACCATCAGGACAGGGCAGCCAAGAGACCCAGTACTTC
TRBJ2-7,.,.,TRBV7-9,CASNPGWGYEQYF,TGTGCCAGCAATCCCGGGTGGGGCTACGAGCAGTACTTC
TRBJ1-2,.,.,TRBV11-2,CASSLALGTSYGYTF,TGTGCCAGCAGCTTAGCCTTAGGGACAAGCTATGGCTACACCTTC
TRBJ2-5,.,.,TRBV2,CASSVLRGQTQYF,TGTGCCAGCAGTGTTCTGCGGGGACAGACCCAGTACTTC
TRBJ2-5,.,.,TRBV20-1,CSATEMNDSGETQYF,TGCAGTGCTACAGAGATGAATGATTCAGGGGAGACCCAGTACTTC
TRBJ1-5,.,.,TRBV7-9,CASSLVSGADSNQPQHF,TGTGCCAGCAGCTTAGTTAGCGGGGCCGATAGCAATCAGCCCCAGCATTTT
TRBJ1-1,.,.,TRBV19,CASRTGAGGGRNTEAFF,TGTGCCAGTAGGACCGGGGCGGGGGGCGGAAGGAACACTGAAGCTTTCTTT
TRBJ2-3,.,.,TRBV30,CAWTRLVGSTDTQYF,TGTGCCTGGACGCGCCTAGTGGGCTCCACAGATACGCAGTATTTT
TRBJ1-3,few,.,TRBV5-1,CASSAGGSGNTIYF,TGCGCCAGCAGCGCGGGGGGATCTGGAAACACCATATATTTT
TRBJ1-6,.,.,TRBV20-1,CSARPTGNSPLHF,TGCAGTGCTAGGCCAACTGGTAATTCACCCCTCCACTTT
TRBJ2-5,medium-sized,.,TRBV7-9,CASSPYEGQETQYF,TGTGCCAGCAGCCCCTATGAGGGACAAGAGACCCAGTACTTC
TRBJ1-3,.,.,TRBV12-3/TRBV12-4,CASSASGNTIYF,TGTGCCAGCAGCGCCTCTGGAAACACCATATATTTT
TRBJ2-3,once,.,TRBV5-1,CASTLGTDTQYF,TGCGCCAGCACCCTCGGCACAGATACGCAGTATTTT
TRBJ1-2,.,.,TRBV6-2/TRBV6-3,CASSARGSHGYTF,TGTGCCAGCAGTGCGCGGGGGAGCCATGGCTACACCTTC
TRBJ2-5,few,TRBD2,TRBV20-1,CSAKNLLAGVETQYF,TGCAGTGCGAAGAACCTACTAGCGGGAGTAGAGACCCAGTACTTC
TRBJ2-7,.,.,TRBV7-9,CASSRGSYEQYF,TGTGCCAGCAGTAGAGGGTCCTACGAGCAGTACTTC
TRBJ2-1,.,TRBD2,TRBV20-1,CSARAPLAGGGGEQFF,TGCAGTGCTAGAGCCCCTCTAGCGGGGGGGGGTGGTGAGCAGTTCTTC
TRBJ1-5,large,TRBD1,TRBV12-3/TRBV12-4,CASSAGTGNNQPQHF,TGTGCCAGCAGTGCCGGGACAGGCAATAATCAGCCCCAGCATTTT
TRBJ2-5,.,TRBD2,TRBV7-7,CASSSLAGGETQYF,TGTGCTAGCAGCTCTCTAGCGGGGGGGGAGACCCAGTACTTC
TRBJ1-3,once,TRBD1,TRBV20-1,CSALTDRASGNTIYF,TGCAGTGCTCTAACCGACAGGGCCTCTGGAAACACCATATATTTT
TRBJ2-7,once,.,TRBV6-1,CASEPAVVYEQYF,TGTGCCAGCGAGCCGGCGGTTGTATACGAGCAGTACTTC
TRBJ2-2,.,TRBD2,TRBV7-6,CASSSGLAGGPTGELFF,TGTGCTAGCAGCTCGGGACTAGCGGGGGGGCCCACCGGGGAGCTGTTTTTT
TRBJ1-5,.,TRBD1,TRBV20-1,CSAVAGTGGQPQHF,TGCAGTGCGGTAGCCGGGACAGGGGGCCAGCCCCAGCATTTT
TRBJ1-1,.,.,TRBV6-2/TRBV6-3,CASSRTVLDVGAFF,TGTGCCAGCAGCAGGACGGTTTTGGATGTAGGAGCTTTCTTT
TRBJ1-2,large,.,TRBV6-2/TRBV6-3,CASSPLRTVAYGYTF,TGTGCCAGCAGTCCCCTCAGGACAGTCGCCTATGGCTACACCTTC
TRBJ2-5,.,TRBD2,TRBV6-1,CASSEVLAGGGETQYF,TGTGCCAGCAGTGAAGTTCTAGCGGGAGGGGGAGAGACCCAGTACTTC
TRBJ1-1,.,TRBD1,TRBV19,CASNRGTNTEAFF,TGTGCCAGTAACAGGGGCACGAACACTGAAGCTTTCTTT
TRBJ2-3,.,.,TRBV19,CASGESTDTQYF,TGTGCCAGTGGAGAAAGCACAGATACGCAGTATTTT
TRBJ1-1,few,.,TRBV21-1,CASSKAGQVPWRTEAFF,TGTGCCAGCAGCAAAGCTGGACAGGTACCATGGAGGACTGAAGCTTTCTTT
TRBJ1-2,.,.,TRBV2,CASSGAFYGYTF,TGTGCCAGCAGCGGGGCTTTCTATGGCTACACCTTC
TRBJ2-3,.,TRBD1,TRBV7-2,CASSLGGSYTDTQYF,TGTGCCAGCAGCCTAGGGGGCTCATACACAGATACGCAGTATTTT
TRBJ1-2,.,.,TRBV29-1,CSVEVAGYGYTF,TGCAGCGTTGAAGTGGCAGGCTATGGCTACACCTTC
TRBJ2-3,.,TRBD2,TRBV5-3,CASSSGGGARLPDTQYF,TGTGCCAGCAGCTCCGGGGGGGGGGCCCGGCTACCAGATACGCAGTATTTT
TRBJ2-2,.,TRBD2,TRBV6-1,CASDRGLAGVGNTGELFF,TGTGCCAGCGATAGGGGACTAGCGGGGGTAGGAAACACCGGGGAGCTGTTTTTT